This T cell receptor (beta chain) is from a study of naive and memory T cell subsets. The library had UMIs added by 3' ligation of an oligonucleotide to TCR cDNA. Ligated cDNA underwent four rounds of PCR with nested alpha and beta constant region primers and SP2. TCRdb reanalysed the UMI-ligation and nested PCR reads using MiXCR and keeps one entry per CDR3 protein. The data contain more than 25,000 distinct CDR3 sequences, 5.2% of them singletons. The CDR3 covers 14 residues. V lost 2 bases, J lost 7 bases, and 9 bases stayed unmatched. Germline CDR1 reads SQVTM; CDR2 reads ANQGSEA. This clonotype was observed at least ten times.

This TCR came from an adult in good health. Sequencing was carried out using blood. V gene TRBV29-1 combines with J gene TRBJ1-2; TRBD1 agrees at 8 bases. Written as DNA, the CDR3 is TGCAGCGTTGAAAGGGTTGGACAGGGTAGTGGCTACACCTTC. Its protein product is CSVERVGQGSGYTF. Full variable domain (rest looked up from reference TRBV29-1 and TRBJ1-2): SAVISQKPSRDICQRGTSLTIQCQVDSQVTMMFWYRQQPGQSLTLIATANQGSEATYESGFVIDKFPISRPNLTFSTLTVSNMSPEDSSIYLCSVERVGQGSGYTFGSGTRLTVV.